The 23 T cell receptor beta chains below all came from one sample that was sequenced in a study of T cells in Graves' hyperthyroidism and ophthalmopathy. The CDR3 regions of TCR beta were amplified from RNA transcripts. HTBI primers were used for first-round RT-PCR of the TCR CDR3. TCRdb processed the multiplex PCR reads anew with MiXCR; each CDR3 protein has one entry. The table includes roughly 840,000 distinct CDR3 sequences, 35% to 40% detected once. Sequenced input: blood. The receptors stem from a man in his late teens or twenties with Graves' hyperthyroidism.

This chain connects TRBV5-1 to TRBJ1-2; D is possibly TRBD1 (6 bases). The CDR3 spans 16 residues. Germline-derived CDR1 and CDR2 are SGHRS and YFSETQ. Trimming took off 1 base at V and 2 bases at J, with 15 bases between the two ends. CDR3 sequence (DNA): TGCGCCAGCAGCTTGAATACAGGGTGGGACAACTATGGCTACACCTTC. This translates into CASSLNTGWDNYGYTF.

This clonotype was counted ten times or more. This sequence joins TRBV25-1 and TRBJ2-7; 9 bases fit TRBD1. The germline CDR1 and CDR2 sequences are MGHDK and SYGVNS. The CDR3 has 15 amino acids. Germline trimming cut 3 bases from V and 3 bases from J; bases unmatched to any gene: 6. The CDR3 sequence: CASSDPGTGFYEQYF. DNA of the CDR3: TGTGCCAGCAGTGACCCCGGGACAGGGTTCTACGAGCAGTACTTC.

This clonotype occurred many times. The chain combines TRBV7-9 with TRBJ1-6; 10 bases line up with TRBD1. CDR3 length: 16 amino acids. The J segment lost 10 bases and the V segment lost 4 bases, leaving 10 bases of the junction unmatched. Looked up from germline, CDR1 is SEHNR and CDR2 is FQNEAQ (reference sequence). The CDR3 DNA sequence: TGTGCCAGCAGCTACCGACAGGGGGCAGGGGGATCACCCCTCCACTTT. This translates into CASSYRQGAGGSPLHF. Using reference TRBV7-9 and TRBJ1-6 for the parts outside the CDR3, the full variable domain is DTGVSQNPRHKITKRGQNVTFRCDPISEHNRLYWYRQTLGQGPEFLTYFQNEAQLEKSRLLSDRFSAERPKGSFSTLEIQRTEQGDSAMYLCASSYRQGAGGSPLHFGNGTRLTVT.

This clonotype was seen a handful of times. The CDR3 loop reads CASSKDSRLQPQHF. The CDR3 DNA sequence: TGTGCCAGCAGCAAAGACAGTCGGCTTCAGCCCCAGCATTTT. The chain combines TRBV10-3 with TRBJ1-5; D is perhaps TRBD1 (5 bases). Germline CDR1 is ENHRY and CDR2 is SYGVKD. The V gene lost 10 bases and the J gene lost 6 bases, with 19 bases spanning the gap. CDR3 size: 14 residues.

This clonotype was counted a few times. The chain combines TRBV7-8 with TRBJ1-5; 9 positions match TRBD1. The CDR3 length is 18 residues. J lost 0 bases, V lost 5 bases, and 11 bases had no gene match. Germline V lookup: CDR1 SGHVS, CDR2 FQNEAQ. As DNA, the CDR3 is TGTGCCAGCAGCAGATCCACAGGGGGCGCGTATAGCAATCAGCCCCAGCATTTT. This encodes CASSRSTGGAYSNQPQHF.

This chain uses TRBV15 with TRBJ2-2, with 8 bases lining up with TRBD2. The length of the CDR3 is 18 residues. After removal of 0 bases from V and 4 bases from J, the junction contained 10 bases not matched to a gene. The germline V gene encodes CDR1 LNHNV and CDR2 YYDKDF (reference sequence). The CDR3 loop reads CATSREDSSGGVTGELFF. The CDR3 coding sequence is TGTGCCACCAGCAGAGAAGACAGTTCGGGGGGGGTCACCGGGGAGCTGTTTTTT.

This clonotype was seen more than once but under ten times. V is TRBV29-1 and J is TRBJ2-7; no firm D call. This CDR3 is 12 amino acids long. Germline V lookup: CDR1 SQVTM, CDR2 ANQGSEA. The germline V and J ends were trimmed by 3 bases and 3 bases, with 9 bases remaining between them. The CDR3 here is CSVEGFNYEQYF. The CDR3 coding sequence is TGCAGCGTTGAGGGGTTTAACTACGAGCAGTACTTC.

The chain carries TRBV29-1 and TRBJ2-5, with 10 bases matching TRBD1. The CDR3 is 11 residues long. The V and J ends lost 5 bases and 11 bases, in that order; junction bases with no gene match: 5. Germline assignment: CDR1 SQVTM and CDR2 ANQGSEA. The CDR3 loop reads CSVKDRGNQYF. The CDR3 DNA reads as TGCAGCGTTAAGGACAGGGGGAATCAGTACTTC.

This clonotype appeared a few times. J is TRBJ2-5 and V is TRBV4-1; perhaps TRBD2 as D (6 bases). The V gene's germline CDR1 is MGHRA and CDR2 YSYEKL. This CDR3 is built from 15 residues. Trimming took 0 bases from V and 2 from J, leaving 10 bases between them. CDR3 coding DNA: TGCGCCAGCAGCCAAGATGGGGCGGGGCAAGAGACCCAGTACTTC. As protein: CASSQDGAGQETQYF.

This clonotype appeared many times. The chain combines TRBV15 with TRBJ2-2; 8 bases map to TRBD2. The CDR3 is 14 residues long. CDR1 LNHNV and CDR2 YYDKDF come from the germline V gene (reference sequence). Unmatched junction bases numbered 9, after V lost 8 bases and J lost 7 bases. CDR3 protein: CATDAGGAVGELFF. The CDR3 bases are TGTGCCACCGATGCGGGGGGCGCGGTCGGGGAGCTGTTTTTT.

CDR3 region: CASRDRGSETQYF. In nucleotides, the CDR3 is TGTGCCAGCCGTGACAGGGGGTCAGAGACCCAGTACTTC. The rearrangement links TRBV24-1 to TRBJ2-5, with 9 bases that match TRBD1. The CDR3 consists of 13 residues. CDR1 KGHDR and CDR2 SFDVKD come from the germline V gene. After removal of 11 bases from V and 4 bases from J, the junction contained 7 bases not matched to a gene.

The rearrangement joins TRBV10-3 to TRBJ2-2; D uncertain. The V end was cut by 11 bases, the J end by 10 bases, with 14 bases between. Per germline, CDR1 ENHRY and CDR2 SYGVKD. This CDR3 region has 11 residues. CDR3 coding DNA: TGTGCCGTGGACGGCCCGTCGGAGCTGTTTTTT. Its translation is CAVDGPSELFF.

This clonotype was observed a handful of times. This rearrangement joins TRBV19 to TRBJ2-5, with D possibly being TRBD2 (5 bases). Germline assignment: CDR1 LNHDA and CDR2 SQIVND (reference sequence). CDR3 length: 13 residues. V was clipped by 10 bases and J by 7 bases, with 19 bases between them. CDR3 nucleotides: TGTGCCACTACGTCGAGGAGGTTGTGGACCCAGTACTTC. It codes for CATTSRRLWTQYF.

This clonotype was observed once. This may be a read error, as it is one base from a much larger clone. The genes are TRBV9 and TRBJ2-5; TRBD2 matches at 9 bases. The CDR3 contains 16 residues. In germline, CDR1 is SGDLS, CDR2 YYNGEE. V lost 2 bases and J lost 5; bases outside the gene matches: 10. CDR3 protein: CASSVSGSGGPETQYF. CDR3 DNA sequence: TGTGCCAGCAGCGTCAGTGGTAGCGGGGGCCCTGAGACCCAGTACTTC.

Worth noting for this clonotype: No conserved phenylalanine or tryptophan ends this CDR3, so it is likely a read error. The chain combines TRBV10-3 with TRBJ1-2; 7 bases are a match to TRBD1. From germline, CDR1 is ENHRY and CDR2 SYGVKD. This CDR3 is built from 13 residues. The DNA of the CDR3 is TGTGCCAGCAGTCCATGGGACAGCTATGGCTACACCCTC. Amino acids: CASSPWDSYGYTL.

As concerns this clonotype: A much larger clone is a single base away; this may be a read error. This chain connects TRBV29-1 to TRBJ1-2; D not certain. The CDR3 runs 15 residues. The germline V gene encodes CDR1 SQVTM and CDR2 ANQGSEA. V lost 2 bases, J lost 7 bases, and 20 bases lay in between. This chain's CDR3 is CSVEKPAGDYFGYTF. For the CDR3, the DNA is TGCAGCGTTGAAAAACCGGCAGGAGACTATTTTGGCTACACCTTC.

Details on this clonotype: A junction boundary mismatches the germline segment, possibly from a read error. The J gene is TRBJ2-5, the V gene TRBV10-3, with no clear D. This CDR3 contains 14 residues. The germline CDR1 and CDR2 sequences are ENHRY and SYGVKD. This chain's CDR3 is CASSFGWQPAAQYF. In nucleotides, the CDR3 is TGTGCCAGCAGTTTCGGCTGGCAACCGGCGGCCCAGTACTTC.

This clonotype was recorded at least ten times. An end of the junction differs from the germline gene, which may be a read error. CDR3 bases: TGTGCCAGCCGTGAGCGGGGGGTTGAGGAGACCCAGTACTTC. Amino acids: CASRERGVEETQYF. The chain joins TRBV2 to TRBJ2-5, with TRBD2 identical over 9 bases. This CDR3 is built from 14 residues. CDR1 SNHLY and CDR2 FYNNEI come from the germline V gene.

This clonotype was detected only a few times. The chain recombines TRBV10-3 with TRBJ2-3, with 9 bases that match TRBD1. After removal of 2 bases from V and 5 bases from J, the junction contained 5 bases not matched to a gene. In germline, CDR1 is ENHRY, CDR2 SYGVKD. CDR3 length: 15 amino acids. The CDR3 coding sequence is TGTGCCATCAGTGAGCGACAGGGGGATTTAGATACGCAGTATTTT. Residues: CAISERQGDLDTQYF.

J is TRBJ2-2 and V is TRBV29-1; D call uncertain. The CDR3 consists of 10 residues. Germline CDR1 SQVTM, CDR2 ANQGSEA. V lost 5 bases and J 11 bases, leaving 9 bases between the germline ends. CDR3 coding DNA: TGCAGCGTTTCCGTTAGTGAGCTGTTTTTT. Translating it yields CSVSVSELFF.

The chain joins TRBV7-9 to TRBJ1-6; TRBD1 aligns across 7 bases. Trimming removed 4 bases from V and 2 bases from J; junction bases left unmatched: 11. The CDR3 has 18 residues. The germline V gene encodes CDR1 SEHNR and CDR2 FQNEAQ (reference sequence). The CDR3 DNA reads as TGTGCCAGCAGCTCATCAAGAGGGGGCGGGACCTATAATTCACCCCTCCACTTT. This translates into CASSSSRGGGTYNSPLHF.

To note about this clonotype: A much larger clone differs by one base, so this may be a read error. The chain recombines TRBV9 with TRBJ2-7; D not resolved. CDR1 is SGDLS and CDR2 is YYNGEE in the germline V gene. The CDR3 contains 13 residues. The CDR3 sequence: CVSSVAYRSEQYF. The CDR3 DNA is TGTGTCAGCAGCGTGGCGTACCGATCCGAGCAGTACTTC.

This clonotype was seen at least ten times. The chain joins TRBV5-1 to TRBJ1-1; possible D gene TRBD1, 6 bases. V lost 0 bases and J 11 bases, leaving 8 bases between the germline ends. The V gene's germline CDR1 is SGHRS and CDR2 YFSETQ. The CDR3 spans 11 residues. CDR3 sequence: CASSLAGDAFF. The CDR3, as DNA: TGCGCCAGCAGCTTGGCAGGGGACGCTTTCTTT.